This T cell receptor (beta chain) was sequenced in a study of radiation and T cells in renal cell carcinoma. Concerning this clone itself: Antigen: not known.

Unmatched junction bases numbered 4, after V lost 2 bases and J lost 0 bases. Germline V CDR1 and CDR2: MGHRA, YSYEKL. The CDR3 has 16 residues. Regarding the study as a whole: Top tumor clonotypes rose in blood 2 weeks post-radiation, then contracted.

Noted time point: blood 4 weeks post-SBRT, at nephrectomy. Specified treatment: 15 Gy SBRT to primary tumor, nephrectomy 4 weeks later. Radiation-treated patients gave blood at baseline, week 2 and week 4. Clear cell pathology was present in this patient's renal cell carcinoma. Repertoires were generated with immunoSEQ multiplex PCR, while TCRdb's copy carries only in-frame clones and drops some. The sample records roughly 45,000 clones, roughly four fifths being singletons. The sequence came from a woman aged 70-85 years with renal cell carcinoma. The input for sequencing was blood, taken from a patient whose treatment included radiotherapy and nephrectomy. The gene calls are TRBV4-1 and TRBJ1-5; 7 positions match TRBD1. CDR3 region: CASSQQGGTSNQPQHF. DNA for the CDR3: TGCGCCAGCAGCCAACAGGGGGGGACTAGCAATCAGCCCCAGCATTTT.